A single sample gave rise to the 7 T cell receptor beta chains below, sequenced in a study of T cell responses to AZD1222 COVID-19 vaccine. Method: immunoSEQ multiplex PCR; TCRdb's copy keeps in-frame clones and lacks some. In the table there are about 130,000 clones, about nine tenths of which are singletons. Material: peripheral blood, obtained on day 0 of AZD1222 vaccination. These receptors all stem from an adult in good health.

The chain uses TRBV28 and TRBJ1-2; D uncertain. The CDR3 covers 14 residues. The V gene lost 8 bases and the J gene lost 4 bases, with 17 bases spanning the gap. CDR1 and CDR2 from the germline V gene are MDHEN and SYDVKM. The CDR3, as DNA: TGTGCCAGCGTCGGACCCGGCCGTAGCTATGGCTACACCTTC. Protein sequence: CASVGPGRSYGYTF.

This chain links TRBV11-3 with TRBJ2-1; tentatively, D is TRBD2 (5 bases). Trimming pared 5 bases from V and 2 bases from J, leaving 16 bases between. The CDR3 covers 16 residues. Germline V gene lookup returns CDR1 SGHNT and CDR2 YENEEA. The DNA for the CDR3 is TGTGCCAGCAGCCTTTACTCAGCGGTAACCTACAATGAGCAGTTCTTC. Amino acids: CASSLYSAVTYNEQFF.

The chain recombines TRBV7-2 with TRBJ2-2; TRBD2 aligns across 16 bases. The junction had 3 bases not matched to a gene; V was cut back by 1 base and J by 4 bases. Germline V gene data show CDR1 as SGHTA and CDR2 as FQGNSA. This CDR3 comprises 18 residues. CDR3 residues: CASSLEGLAGGRTGELFF. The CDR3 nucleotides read TGTGCCAGCAGCTTAGAGGGACTAGCGGGGGGGCGCACCGGGGAGCTGTTTTTT.

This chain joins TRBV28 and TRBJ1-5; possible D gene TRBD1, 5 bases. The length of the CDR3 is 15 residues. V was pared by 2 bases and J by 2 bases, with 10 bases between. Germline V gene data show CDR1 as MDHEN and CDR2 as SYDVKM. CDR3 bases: TGTGCCAGCAGTTTAAGAGGGACGGGCAATCAGCCCCAGCATTTT. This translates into CASSLRGTGNQPQHF.

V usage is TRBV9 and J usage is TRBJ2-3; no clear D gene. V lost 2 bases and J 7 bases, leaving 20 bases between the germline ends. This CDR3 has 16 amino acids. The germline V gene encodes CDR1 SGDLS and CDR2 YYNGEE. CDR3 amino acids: CASSVSWEQPSHTQYF. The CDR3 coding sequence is TGTGCCAGCAGCGTTAGCTGGGAACAGCCCTCGCATACGCAGTATTTT.

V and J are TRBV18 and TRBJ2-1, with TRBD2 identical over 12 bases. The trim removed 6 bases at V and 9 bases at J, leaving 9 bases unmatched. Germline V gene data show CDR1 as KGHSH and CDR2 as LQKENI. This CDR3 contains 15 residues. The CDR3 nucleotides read TGTGCCAGCTCCCCTCTAGCGGGGGGGCTCGGTGAGCAGTTCTTC. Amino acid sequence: CASSPLAGGLGEQFF.

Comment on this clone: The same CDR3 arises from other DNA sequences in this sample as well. For the CDR3, the DNA is TGTGCCAGTAGTATGCGTCAAGTCTATGGCTACACCTTC. Residues: CASSMRQVYGYTF. The genes are TRBV19 and TRBJ1-2, with D uncertain. The CDR3 extends over 13 amino acids. Germline loops: CDR1 LNHDA, CDR2 SQIVND (reference sequence). Trimming pared 3 bases from V and 4 bases from J, leaving 9 bases between.